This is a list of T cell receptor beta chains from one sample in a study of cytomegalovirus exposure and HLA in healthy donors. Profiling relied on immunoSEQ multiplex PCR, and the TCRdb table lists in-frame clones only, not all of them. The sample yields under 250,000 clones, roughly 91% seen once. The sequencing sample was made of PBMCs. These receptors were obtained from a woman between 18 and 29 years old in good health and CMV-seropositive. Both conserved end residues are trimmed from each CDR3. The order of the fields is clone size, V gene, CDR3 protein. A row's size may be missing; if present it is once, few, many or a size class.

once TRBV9 ASSVVEGGTATNEKLF
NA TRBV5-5 ASSLPVQETQY
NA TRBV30 AWSPLAGGYDEQF
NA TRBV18 ASSPPSPGEETQY
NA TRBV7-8 ASSLGGLAWSSSYNEQF
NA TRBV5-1 ASSFQYRESPNGYT
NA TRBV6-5 ASSYSGGAEDTQY
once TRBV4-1 ASSQGLGGSGANVLT
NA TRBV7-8 ASSLEGDVSEQY
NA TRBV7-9 ASSSGTSGIIQETQY
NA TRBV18 ASSLTGTLTYEQY
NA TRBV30 AWTGTGGDTQY
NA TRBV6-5 ASSYSSGANYGYT
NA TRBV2 ASSVASGKETQY
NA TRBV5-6 ASSSRGRGNTEAF
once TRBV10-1 ASSATGYEQY
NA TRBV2 ASSTGDREDRRY
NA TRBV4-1 ASSQEDSLPKNTEAF
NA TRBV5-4 ASSLAASRYEQF
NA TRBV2 ASREGVGQPQH
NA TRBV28 ASSLYGGVEQETQY
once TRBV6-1 ACLKQGAGNTIY
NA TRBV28 ASTLGSPDEQY
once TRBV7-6 ASSLSAGRYSNQPQH
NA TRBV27 ASSSLAGKDEQY
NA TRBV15 ATSRDYTHEKLF
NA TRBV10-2 ASSDPGLGETQY
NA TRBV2 ASSDLIGLAGDWANEQF
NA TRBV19 ASTDYHNEQF
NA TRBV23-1 ASSGWRESQGLGNQPQH